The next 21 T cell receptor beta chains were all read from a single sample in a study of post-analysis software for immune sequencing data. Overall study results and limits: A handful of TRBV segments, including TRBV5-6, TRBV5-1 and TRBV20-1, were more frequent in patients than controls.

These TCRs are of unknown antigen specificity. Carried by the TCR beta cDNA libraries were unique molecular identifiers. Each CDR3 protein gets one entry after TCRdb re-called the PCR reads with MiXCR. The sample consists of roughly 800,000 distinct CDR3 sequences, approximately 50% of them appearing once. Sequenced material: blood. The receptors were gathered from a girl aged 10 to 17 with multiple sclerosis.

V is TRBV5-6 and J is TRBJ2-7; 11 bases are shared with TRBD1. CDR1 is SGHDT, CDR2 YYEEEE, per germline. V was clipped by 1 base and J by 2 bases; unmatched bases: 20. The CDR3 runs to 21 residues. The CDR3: CASSLSRKGGQGAETTYEQYF. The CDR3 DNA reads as TGTGCCAGCAGCTTGAGCAGGAAAGGAGGACAGGGGGCAGAGACGACCTACGAGCAGTACTTC.

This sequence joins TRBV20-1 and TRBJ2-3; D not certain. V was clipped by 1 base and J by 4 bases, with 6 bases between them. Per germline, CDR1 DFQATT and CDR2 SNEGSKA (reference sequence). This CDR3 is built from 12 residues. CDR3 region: CSARGSPDTQYF. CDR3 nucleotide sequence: TGCAGTGCTAGAGGTAGTCCAGATACGCAGTATTTT.

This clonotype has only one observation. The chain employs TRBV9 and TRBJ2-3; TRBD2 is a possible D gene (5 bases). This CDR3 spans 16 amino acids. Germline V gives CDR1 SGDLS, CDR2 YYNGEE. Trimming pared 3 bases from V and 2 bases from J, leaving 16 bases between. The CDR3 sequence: CASSATGIASTDTQYF. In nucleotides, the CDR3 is TGTGCCAGCAGCGCCACCGGGATAGCCTCCACAGATACGCAGTATTTT.

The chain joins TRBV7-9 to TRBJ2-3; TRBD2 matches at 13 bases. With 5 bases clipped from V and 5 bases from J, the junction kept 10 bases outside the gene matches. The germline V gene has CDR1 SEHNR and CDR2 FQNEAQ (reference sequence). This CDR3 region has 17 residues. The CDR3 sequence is CASSLRRLAGGQDTQYF. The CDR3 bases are TGTGCCAGCAGCCTCCGCCGACTAGCGGGAGGCCAAGATACGCAGTATTTT.

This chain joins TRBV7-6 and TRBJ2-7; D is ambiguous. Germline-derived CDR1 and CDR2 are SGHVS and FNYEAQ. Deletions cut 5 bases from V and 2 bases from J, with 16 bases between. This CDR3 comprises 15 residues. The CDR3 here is CASSPQYLRTYEQYF. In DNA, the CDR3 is TGTGCCAGCAGCCCTCAGTACCTACGAACCTACGAGCAGTACTTC.

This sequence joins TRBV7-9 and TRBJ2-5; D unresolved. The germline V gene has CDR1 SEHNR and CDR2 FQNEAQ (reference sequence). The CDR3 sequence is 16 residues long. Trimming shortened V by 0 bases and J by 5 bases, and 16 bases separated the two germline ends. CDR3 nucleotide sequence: TGTGCCAGCAGCTTAGCCTCGGTAGATGTGTCGGAGACCCAGTACTTC. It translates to CASSLASVDVSETQYF.

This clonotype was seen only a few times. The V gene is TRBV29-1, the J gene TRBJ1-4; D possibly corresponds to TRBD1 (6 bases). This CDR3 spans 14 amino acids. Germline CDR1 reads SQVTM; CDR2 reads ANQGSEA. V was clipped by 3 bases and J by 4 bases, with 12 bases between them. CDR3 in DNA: TGCAGCGTTGACAAAACAGGGCGTAATGAAAAACTGTTTTTT. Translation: CSVDKTGRNEKLFF.

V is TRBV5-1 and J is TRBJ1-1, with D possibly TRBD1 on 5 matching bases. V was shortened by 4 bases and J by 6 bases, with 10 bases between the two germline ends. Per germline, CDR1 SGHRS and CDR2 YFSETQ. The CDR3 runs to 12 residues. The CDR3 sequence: CASSEMGAEAFF. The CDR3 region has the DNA TGCGCCAGCAGCGAGATGGGGGCTGAAGCTTTCTTT.

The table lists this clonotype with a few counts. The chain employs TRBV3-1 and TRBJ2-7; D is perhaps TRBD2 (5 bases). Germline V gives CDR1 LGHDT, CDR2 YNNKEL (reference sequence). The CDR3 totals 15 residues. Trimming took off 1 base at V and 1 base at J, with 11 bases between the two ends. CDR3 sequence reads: CASSQVLANSYEQYF. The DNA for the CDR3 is TGTGCCAGCAGCCAAGTCCTAGCAAATTCCTACGAGCAGTACTTC.

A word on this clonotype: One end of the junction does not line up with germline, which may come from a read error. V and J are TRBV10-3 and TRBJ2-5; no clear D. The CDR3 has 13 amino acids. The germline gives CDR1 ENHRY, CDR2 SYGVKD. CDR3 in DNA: TGTGCCATCGGTGATGGACCCCCGGAGACCCAGTACTTC. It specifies CAIGDGPPETQYF.

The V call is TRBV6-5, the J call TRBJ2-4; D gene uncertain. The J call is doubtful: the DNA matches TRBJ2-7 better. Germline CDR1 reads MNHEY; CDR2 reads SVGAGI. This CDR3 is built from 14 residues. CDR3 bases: TGTGCCAGCAGTTACGTGGGCAGAGAGTACGAGCAGTACTTC. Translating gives CASSYVGREYEQYF.

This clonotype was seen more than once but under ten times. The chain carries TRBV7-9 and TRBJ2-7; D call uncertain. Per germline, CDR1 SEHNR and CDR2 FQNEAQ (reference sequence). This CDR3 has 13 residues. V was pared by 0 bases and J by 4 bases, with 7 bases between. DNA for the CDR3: TGTGCCAGCAGCTTAGCGGTGGGATACGAGCAGTACTTC. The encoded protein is CASSLAVGYEQYF.

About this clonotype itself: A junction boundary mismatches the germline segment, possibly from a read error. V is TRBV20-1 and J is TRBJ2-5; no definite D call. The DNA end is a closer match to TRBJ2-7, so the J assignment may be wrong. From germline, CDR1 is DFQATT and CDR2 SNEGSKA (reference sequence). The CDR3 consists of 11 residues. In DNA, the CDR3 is TGCAGTGCTAGTAGGTCCTTCGAGCAGTACTTC. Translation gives CSASRSFEQYF.

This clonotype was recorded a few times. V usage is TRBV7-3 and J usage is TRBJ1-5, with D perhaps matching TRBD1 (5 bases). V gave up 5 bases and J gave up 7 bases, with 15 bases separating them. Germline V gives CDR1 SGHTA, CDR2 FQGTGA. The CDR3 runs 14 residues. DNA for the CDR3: TGTGCCAGCAGCCCGTCGGGACCAAGCCAGCCCCAGCATTTT. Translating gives CASSPSGPSQPQHF.

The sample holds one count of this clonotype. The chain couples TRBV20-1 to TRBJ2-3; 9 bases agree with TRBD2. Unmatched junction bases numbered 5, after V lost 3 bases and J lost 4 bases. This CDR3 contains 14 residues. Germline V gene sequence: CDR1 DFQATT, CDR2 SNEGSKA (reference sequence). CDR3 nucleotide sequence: TGCAGTGCTAGCGGTAGCGGGGGACCAGATACGCAGTATTTT. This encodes CSASGSGGPDTQYF.

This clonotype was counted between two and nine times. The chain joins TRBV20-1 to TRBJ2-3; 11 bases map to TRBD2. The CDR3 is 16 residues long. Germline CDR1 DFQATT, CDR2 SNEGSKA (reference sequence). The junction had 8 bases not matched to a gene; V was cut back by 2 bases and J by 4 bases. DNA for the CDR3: TGCAGTGCTAGACCCCTTAGCGGGGGGGCCCCAGATACGCAGTATTTT. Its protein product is CSARPLSGGAPDTQYF.

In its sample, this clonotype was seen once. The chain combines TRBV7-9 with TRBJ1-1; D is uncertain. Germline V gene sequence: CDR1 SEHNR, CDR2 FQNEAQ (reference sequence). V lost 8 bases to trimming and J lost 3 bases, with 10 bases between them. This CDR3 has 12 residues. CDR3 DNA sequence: TGTGCCAGCGGGAGGGTAGACACTGAAGCTTTCTTT. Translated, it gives CASGRVDTEAFF.

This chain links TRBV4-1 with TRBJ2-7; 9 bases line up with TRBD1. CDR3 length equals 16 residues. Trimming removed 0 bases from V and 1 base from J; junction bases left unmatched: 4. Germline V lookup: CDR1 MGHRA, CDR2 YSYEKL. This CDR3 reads CASSQESGQGSYEQYF. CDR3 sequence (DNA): TGCGCCAGCAGCCAAGAATCCGGACAGGGGTCCTACGAGCAGTACTTC.

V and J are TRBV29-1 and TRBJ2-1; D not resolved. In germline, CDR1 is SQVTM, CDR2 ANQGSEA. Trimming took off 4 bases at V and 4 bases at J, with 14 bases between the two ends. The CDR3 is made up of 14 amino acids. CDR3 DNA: TGCAGCGTTGGCCCCCTCTATGGGTACAATGAGCAGTTCTTC. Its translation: CSVGPLYGYNEQFF.

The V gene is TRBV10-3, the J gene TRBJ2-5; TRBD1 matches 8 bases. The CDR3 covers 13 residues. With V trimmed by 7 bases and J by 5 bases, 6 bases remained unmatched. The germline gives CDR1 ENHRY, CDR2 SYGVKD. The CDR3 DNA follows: TGTGCCATCAAGAGGACAGGGATGGAGACCCAGTACTTC. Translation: CAIKRTGMETQYF.

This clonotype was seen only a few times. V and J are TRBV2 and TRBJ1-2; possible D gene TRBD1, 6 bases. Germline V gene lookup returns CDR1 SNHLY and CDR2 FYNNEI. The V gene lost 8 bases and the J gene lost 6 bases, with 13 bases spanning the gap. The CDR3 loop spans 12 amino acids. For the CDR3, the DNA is TGTGCCAGCCGATTTGCAGGGGATGGCTACACCTTC. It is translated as CASRFAGDGYTF.